This TCR beta chain originates from a study of cytomegalovirus exposure and HLA in healthy donors. Study details: When 350 to 500 donors were genotyped, over 80% of them were found to fall in the Caucasian-associated ancestry cluster. Study-wide findings and caveats: A later analysis linked a missense variant in DCLRE1C to the trimming of TCR beta V and J genes. Versus the approximately 700-donor mean, an Asian-associated ancestry cluster reportedly showed fewer N-insertions in a later analysis. Follow-up analysis seemed to connect common viral pathogens with several of the most significant clusters identified.

Of note for this clone: Its specificity is unknown.

With 60 Vbeta and 13 Jbeta primers, the PCR was carried out. Sequencing used immunoSEQ multiplex PCR; TCRdb keeps in-frame clones, though not all of them. Altogether some 180,000 clones are present, roughly 80% being singletons, with the ten largest covering over 2%. The CDR3 length is 14 residues. Looked up from germline, CDR1 is ENHRY and CDR2 is SYGVKD. V was clipped by 7 bases and J by 5 bases; unmatched bases: 5. Sample: PBMCs. This receptor was taken from a male donor in good health and CMV-seronegative. The V call is TRBV10-3, the J call TRBJ1-5; TRBD1 agrees at 10 bases. The CDR3 DNA follows: TGTGCCATCAAGGGGACAGGGGATCATCAGCCCCAGCATTTT. This translates into CAIKGTGDHQPQHF.